One and the same sample provided the 9 T cell receptor beta chains below, sequenced in a study of blood T cell repertoires in COVID-19. Using immunoSEQ multiplex PCR, the repertoire was profiled, and TCRdb retains in-frame clones only, with some absent. The sample has 95,000 to 120,000 clones, about 80% seen once. The sample comprised peripheral blood. Receptors originate from a woman between 65 and 79 years old with acute or convalescent COVID-19.

This sequence joins TRBV11-1 and TRBJ2-7, with D possibly TRBD2 on 6 matching bases. V was pared by 2 bases and J by 7 bases, with 15 bases between. In germline, CDR1 is SGHAT, CDR2 FQDESV (reference sequence). The CDR3 totals 14 residues. The CDR3 loop reads CASSLSSAVGEQYV. The CDR3, as DNA: TGTGCCAGCAGCTTATCTAGCGCCGTAGGGGAGCAGTACGTC.

This chain joins TRBV19 and TRBJ1-5, with D maybe TRBD1 (5 bases). Germline-derived CDR1 and CDR2 are LNHDA and SQIVND (reference sequence). This CDR3 spans 11 amino acids. V lost 4 bases and J 7 bases, leaving 5 bases between the germline ends. The CDR3 loop reads CASSKGQPQHF. DNA for the CDR3: TGTGCCAGTAGTAAGGGGCAGCCCCAGCATTTT.

This chain connects TRBV6-6 to TRBJ2-1; 10 bases fit TRBD2. With V trimmed by 5 bases and J by 9 bases, 7 bases remained unmatched. CDR1 is MNHNY, CDR2 SVGAGI, per germline (reference sequence). This CDR3 has 14 residues. CDR3 nucleotide sequence: TGTGCCAGCAGTACGAGCGGGGGGGGAACTGAGCAGTTCTTC. Translated, it gives CASSTSGGGTEQFF.

This clone appeared once. This chain joins TRBV20-1 and TRBJ2-1; 7 bases are a match to TRBD1. The J segment lost 5 bases and the V segment lost 3 bases, leaving 10 bases of the junction unmatched. The V gene's germline CDR1 is DFQATT and CDR2 SNEGSKA (reference sequence). This CDR3 is built from 15 residues. In DNA, the CDR3 is TGCAGTGCTAGTCACCCGACAGGGAACCACAATGAGCAGTTCTTC. Protein sequence: CSASHPTGNHNEQFF.

J is TRBJ2-3 and V is TRBV28, with TRBD2 matching 8 bases. V shed 1 base and J 4 bases; nucleotides not matched to a gene: 13. This CDR3 has 18 residues. In germline, CDR1 is MDHEN, CDR2 SYDVKM. The CDR3 DNA reads TGTGCCAGCAGTTTATCCCACCGAATAGCGGGGATGTCAGATACGCAGTATTTT. Translation: CASSLSHRIAGMSDTQYF.

The chain uses TRBV19 and TRBJ1-5; D is uncertain. Deletions cut 9 bases from V and 0 bases from J, with 9 bases between. CDR3 length: 13 amino acids. Germline CDR1 LNHDA, CDR2 SQIVND (reference sequence). The CDR3 DNA is TGTGCCAGCCGACATCTTAGCAATCAGCCCCAGCATTTT. This translates into CASRHLSNQPQHF.

CDR3 in DNA: TGTGCCAGCAGTTCCGGTCTTCAAGAGACCCAGTACTTC. This encodes CASSSGLQETQYF. The V and J genes are TRBV28 and TRBJ2-5; D is undetermined. The CDR3 covers 13 residues. Germline CDR1 reads MDHEN; CDR2 reads SYDVKM. Trimming removed 4 bases at V and 2 bases at J, with 8 bases between.

J is TRBJ2-1 and V is TRBV28; the D gene is possibly TRBD1 (7 bases). Germline V gene data show CDR1 as MDHEN and CDR2 as SYDVKM. V lost 7 bases to trimming and J lost 4 bases, with 17 bases between them. The CDR3 has 15 amino acids. The CDR3 loop reads CASTHGGGRYNEQFF. The CDR3 nucleotides are TGTGCCAGCACCCACGGAGGGGGCCGGTACAATGAGCAGTTCTTC.

The genes are TRBV29-1 and TRBJ1-2, with 9 bases aligning to TRBD1. There are 13 residues in the CDR3. J lost 6 bases, V lost 7 bases, and 9 bases had no gene match. Germline CDR1 SQVTM, CDR2 ANQGSEA. In DNA form, the CDR3 reads TGCAGCGCGGTACAGGGGGCTCTAAATGGCTACACCTTC. Its protein is CSAVQGALNGYTF. Filled out from reference TRBV29-1 and TRBJ1-2, the complete variable domain reads SAVISQKPSRDICQRGTSLTIQCQVDSQVTMMFWYRQQPGQSLTLIATANQGSEATYESGFVIDKFPISRPNLTFSTLTVSNMSPEDSSIYLCSAVQGALNGYTFGSGTRLTVV.